The 23 T cell receptor beta chains reported below all come from one sample, sequenced in a study of cytomegalovirus exposure and HLA in healthy donors. Use of 60 Vbeta and 13 Jbeta primers characterized the PCR. Only in-frame clones appear in the TCRdb table, and some are missing; sequencing was by immunoSEQ multiplex PCR. The table lists 150,000 or so clones, roughly 80% of them singletons. Sequenced: PBMCs. These receptors came from a young man in good health and CMV-seronegative.

The CDR3 DNA follows: TGTGCCAGCAGTTTCGTTGGCAATCAGCCCCAGCATTTT. Amino acids: CASSFVGNQPQHF. The rearrangement uses TRBV27 and TRBJ1-5; no definite D call. The CDR3 sequence is 13 residues long. The V and J ends lost 3 bases and 2 bases respectively, with 5 bases between them. Germline loops: CDR1 MNHEY, CDR2 SMNVEV (reference sequence).

On this clone itself: This sample also contains other DNA sequences that code for the same CDR3. The rearrangement links TRBV6-6 to TRBJ1-3, with D perhaps TRBD1 (5 bases). There are 14 residues in the CDR3. The germline CDR1 and CDR2 sequences are MNHNY and SVGAGI (reference sequence). Trimming took 5 bases from V and 3 from J, leaving 11 bases between them. CDR3 residues: CASSETVYGNTIYF. DNA of the CDR3: TGTGCCAGCAGTGAGACAGTGTATGGAAACACCATATATTTT.

V gene TRBV5-1 combines with J gene TRBJ1-6, with 7 nucleotides matching TRBD1. Trimming at V came to 4 bases and at J to 8 bases, leaving 6 bases not matched to a gene. Germline CDR1 and CDR2: SGHRS and YFSETQ. This CDR3 comprises 14 residues. The CDR3 loop is CASSRTQGDSPLHF. The CDR3 bases are TGCGCCAGCAGCCGGACTCAGGGGGATTCACCCCTCCACTTT.

This chain joins TRBV9 and TRBJ2-7; D may be TRBD2 (6 bases). V shed 2 bases and J shed 0 bases, with 12 bases lying between them. The CDR3 runs to 15 residues. Germline V gives CDR1 SGDLS, CDR2 YYNGEE. CDR3 sequence (DNA): TGTGCCAGCAGCGTGGGGAGGAAAAGCTCCTACGAGCAGTACTTC. Its translation is CASSVGRKSSYEQYF.

This chain links TRBV29-1 with TRBJ2-7; D is perhaps TRBD1 (5 bases). The V end was cut by 5 bases, the J end by 0 bases, with 17 bases between. In germline, CDR1 is SQVTM, CDR2 ANQGSEA. CDR3 length equals 15 residues. The CDR3 loop reads CSVSQGPSSSYEQYF. The CDR3 nucleotides are TGCAGCGTTTCCCAGGGTCCCTCGAGCTCCTACGAGCAGTACTTC.

CDR3 residues: CASSTVQGGSYNEQFF. The CDR3 coding sequence is TGTGCCAGCTCGACGGTACAGGGTGGGTCCTACAATGAGCAGTTCTTC. The chain couples TRBV18 to TRBJ2-1, with a tentative D call TRBD1 (6 bases). In germline, CDR1 is KGHSH, CDR2 LQKENI. CDR3 length: 16 residues. V lost 6 bases and J lost 1, with 16 bases in between.

The sample holds one count of this clone. This sequence joins TRBV27 and TRBJ2-7; 7 bases agree with TRBD2. CDR1 MNHEY and CDR2 SMNVEV come from the germline V gene (reference sequence). After removal of 5 bases from V and 9 bases from J, the junction contained 7 bases not matched to a gene. This CDR3 is 12 amino acids long. CDR3 loop: CASSPGREAQYF. The CDR3, as DNA: TGTGCCAGCAGTCCTGGGAGGGAGGCGCAGTACTTC.

V usage is TRBV4-3 and J usage is TRBJ2-7, with D tentatively TRBD1 (8 bases). Germline V lookup: CDR1 LGHNA, CDR2 YSLEER. CDR3 size: 15 residues. The germline V and J ends were trimmed by 1 base and 6 bases, with 16 bases remaining between them. The CDR3 sequence: CASSQAPDREGEQYF. The CDR3 DNA reads as TGCGCCAGCAGCCAAGCCCCGGACAGGGAGGGCGAGCAGTACTTC.

The chain has TRBV4-1 and TRBJ2-1, with 10 bases matching TRBD2. CDR1 MGHRA and CDR2 YSYEKL come from the germline V gene. This CDR3 contains 15 residues. Unmatched junction bases numbered 2, after V lost 0 bases and J lost 6 bases. The DNA for the CDR3 is TGCGCCAGCAGCCAAGAGTCTAGCGGGAGCAATGAGCAGTTCTTC. This translates into CASSQESSGSNEQFF.

V usage is TRBV10-3 and J usage is TRBJ2-5; tentative D call: TRBD2 (5 bases). Trimming stripped 4 bases from V and 2 bases from J, with 26 bases between. The CDR3 extends over 19 amino acids. In germline, CDR1 is ENHRY, CDR2 SYGVKD. The CDR3, as DNA: TGTGCCATCAGTGGGCGAGGGCCTCAGGACGAACTGGTACAAGAGACCCAGTACTTC. Protein sequence: CAISGRGPQDELVQETQYF.

The rearrangement uses TRBV7-6 and TRBJ2-7; a weak D match, TRBD2 (6 bases). This CDR3 contains 16 residues. In germline, CDR1 is SGHVS, CDR2 FNYEAQ. Trimming left V 5 bases short and J 3 bases short, with 20 bases between. This CDR3 is CASSDPGTEPFYEQYF. Here the CDR3 DNA reads TGTGCCAGCAGCGACCCCGGGACTGAGCCCTTCTACGAGCAGTACTTC.

The chain is built from TRBV10-3 and TRBJ1-5; no clear D. The V gene's germline CDR1 is ENHRY and CDR2 SYGVKD. Deletions cut 4 bases from V and 2 bases from J, with 3 bases between. This CDR3 region has 12 residues. The CDR3, as DNA: TGTGCCATCAGTGGAGGCAATCAGCCCCAGCATTTT. It translates to CAISGGNQPQHF.

The chain couples TRBV7-6 to TRBJ2-1; maybe TRBD2 (6 bases). The ends were cut back, 4 bases at V and 8 bases at J, with 12 bases in the middle. The CDR3 contains 13 residues. Germline CDR1 SGHVS, CDR2 FNYEAQ. This CDR3 is CASSWSSGDEQFF. The CDR3 coding sequence is TGTGCCAGCAGCTGGAGTTCGGGGGATGAGCAGTTCTTC.

The chain couples TRBV9 to TRBJ2-6, with TRBD1 as a possible D gene (5 bases). This CDR3 is 17 amino acids long. Trimming pared 4 bases from V and 3 bases from J, leaving 17 bases between. In germline, CDR1 is SGDLS, CDR2 YYNGEE. CDR3 sequence: CASSKTPGMGGANVLTF. The CDR3 nucleotides are TGTGCCAGCAGCAAAACGCCAGGGATGGGTGGGGCCAACGTCCTGACTTTC. The full variable domain, in which reference TRBV9 and TRBJ2-6 provide the parts outside the CDR3, is DSGVTQTPKHLITATGQRVTLRCSPRSGDLSVYWYQQSLDQGLQFLIQYYNGEERAKGNILERFSAQQFPDLHSELNLSSLELGDSALYFCASSKTPGMGGANVLTFGAGSRLTVL.

The genes are TRBV18 and TRBJ2-7; D is ambiguous. Germline V lookup: CDR1 KGHSH, CDR2 LQKENI. V lost 4 bases, J lost 0 bases, and 10 bases lay in between. The CDR3 has 14 amino acids. DNA for the CDR3: TGTGCCAGCTCACAAGACCGGAGCTCCTACGAGCAGTACTTC. It yields the protein CASSQDRSSYEQYF.

The V gene is TRBV6-1, the J gene TRBJ1-5; D gene uncertain. CDR1 and CDR2 (germline): MNHNS, SASEGT. Trimming stripped 1 base from V and 5 bases from J, with 9 bases between. This CDR3 has 14 amino acids. This CDR3 reads CASSEVEIDQPQHF. The CDR3 coding sequence is TGTGCCAGCAGTGAAGTGGAGATCGATCAGCCCCAGCATTTT.

The chain carries TRBV6-1 and TRBJ2-3, with no clear D. The CDR3 is 12 amino acids. Per the germline V gene, CDR1 is MNHNS and CDR2 is SASEGT. Trimming took 2 bases from V and 9 from J, leaving 9 bases between them. The CDR3 region has the DNA TGTGCCAGCAGTGAACCGTCGAGAACGCAGTATTTT. This translates into CASSEPSRTQYF.

The chain employs TRBV19 and TRBJ1-5, with D perhaps matching TRBD1 (6 bases). V lost 2 bases to trimming and J lost 15 bases, with 14 bases between them. Germline V lookup: CDR1 LNHDA, CDR2 SQIVND (reference sequence). This CDR3 contains 12 residues. CDR3: CASSITRGAWHF. CDR3 sequence (DNA): TGTGCCAGTAGTATAACCAGGGGCGCGTGGCATTTT.

The chain has TRBV5-5 and TRBJ1-6; 7 positions agree with TRBD1. V shed 4 bases, J shed 0 bases, and the junction held 4 bases outside the gene matches. The CDR3 is 16 residues long. Germline V gene lookup returns CDR1 SGHKS and CDR2 YYEKEE (reference sequence). CDR3 nucleotide sequence: TGTGCCAGCAGCCGACAGGGAAGCTCCTATAATTCACCCCTCCACTTT. Protein product: CASSRQGSSYNSPLHF.

J is TRBJ1-4 and V is TRBV12-5, with a weak D call TRBD1 (6 bases). The CDR3 is made up of 15 amino acids. The V end was cut by 6 bases, the J end by 3 bases, with 14 bases between. CDR1 and CDR2 from the germline V gene are LGHNT and FRNRAP. CDR3 residues: CASGSKTGPNEKLFF. In DNA, the CDR3 is TGTGCTAGTGGATCCAAAACAGGGCCTAATGAAAAACTGTTTTTT.

J is TRBJ2-1 and V is TRBV7-8, with TRBD2 matching 13 bases. The CDR3 totals 17 residues. V dropped 0 bases and J dropped 7; count of bases not matched to a gene: 6. Germline-derived CDR1 and CDR2 are SGHVS and FQNEAQ. CDR3 amino acids: CASSLASRTSGRNEQFF. CDR3 nucleotide sequence: TGTGCCAGCAGCTTAGCGAGCCGGACTAGCGGGAGAAATGAGCAGTTCTTC.

The table lists this clone with a count of one. The chain links TRBV7-6 to TRBJ2-7; tentatively, D is TRBD2 (5 bases). Between the trimmed V and J ends, which lost 1 base and 0 bases, there was a span of 10 bases. This CDR3 contains 15 residues. CDR1 SGHVS and CDR2 FNYEAQ come from the germline V gene. Here the CDR3 reads CASSLGEGSSYEQYF. Here the CDR3 DNA reads TGTGCCAGCAGCTTAGGCGAAGGGAGCTCCTACGAGCAGTACTTC. The full variable domain, in which reference TRBV7-6 and TRBJ2-7 provide the parts outside the CDR3, is GAGVSQSPRYKVTKRGQDVALRCDPISGHVSLYWYRQALGQGPEFLTYFNYEAQQDKSGLPNDRFSAERPEGSISTLTIQRTEQRDSAMYRCASSLGEGSSYEQYFGPGTRLTVT.

V and J are TRBV5-5 and TRBJ2-1; the match to TRBD1 covers 8 bases. The CDR3 is 18 amino acids. V gave up 3 bases and J gave up 3 bases; unmatched junction bases: 14. CDR1 SGHKS and CDR2 YYEKEE come from the germline V gene (reference sequence). The CDR3 region is CASSSRGSPGTGYNEQFF. In DNA, the CDR3 is TGTGCCAGCAGCTCCCGAGGGTCTCCCGGGACAGGCTACAATGAGCAGTTCTTC.